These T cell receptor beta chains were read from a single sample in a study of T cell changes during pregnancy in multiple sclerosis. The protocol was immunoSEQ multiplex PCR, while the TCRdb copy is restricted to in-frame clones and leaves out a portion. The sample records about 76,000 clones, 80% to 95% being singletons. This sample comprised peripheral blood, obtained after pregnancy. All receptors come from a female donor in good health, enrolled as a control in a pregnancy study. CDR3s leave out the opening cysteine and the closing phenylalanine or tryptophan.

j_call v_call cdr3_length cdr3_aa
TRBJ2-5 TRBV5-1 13 ASSRGQGSGETQY
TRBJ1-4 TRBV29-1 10 SVEEGSGKLF
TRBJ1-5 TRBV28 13 ASSSLTISNQPQH
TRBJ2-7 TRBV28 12 ATTPGQAPYEQY
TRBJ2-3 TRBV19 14 ASSLIRGNPTDTQY
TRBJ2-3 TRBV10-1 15 ASSERVEGGPVDTQY
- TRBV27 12 ASSTPRRPYEQY
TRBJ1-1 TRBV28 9 ASRQYTEAF
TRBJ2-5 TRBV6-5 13 ASSYVWTGRETQY
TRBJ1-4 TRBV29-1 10 SVVVGSEKLF
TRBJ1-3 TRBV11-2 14 ASSSITGSPGNTIY
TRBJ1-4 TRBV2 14 ASSAGLTGSFEKLF
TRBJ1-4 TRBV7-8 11 ASSFWSGERLF
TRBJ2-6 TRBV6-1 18 ASSDPSYRLPFSGANVLT
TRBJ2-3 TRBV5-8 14 ASSLGRQGTWETQY
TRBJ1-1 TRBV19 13 ASSIDPSGQVEAF
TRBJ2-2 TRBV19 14 ASSPGTGGWTGELF
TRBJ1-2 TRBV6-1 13 ASRVMSLDNYGYT
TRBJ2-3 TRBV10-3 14 AISTSASGGPDTQY
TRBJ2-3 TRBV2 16 ASPPTTTSGTSTDTQY
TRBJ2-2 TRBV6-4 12 ASRIQGATGELF
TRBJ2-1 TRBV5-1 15 ASSLGTSGPILDEQF
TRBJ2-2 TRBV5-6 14 ASSVGQGVNTGELF
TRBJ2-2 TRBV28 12 ATKAGGEAGELF
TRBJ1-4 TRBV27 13 ASGLKTATNEKLF
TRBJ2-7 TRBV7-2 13 ASSLVGTSTYEQY
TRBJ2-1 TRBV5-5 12 ASSHGQGSNEQF
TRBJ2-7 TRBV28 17 AAQRPIGASGSSTYEQY
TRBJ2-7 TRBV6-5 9 ASSTPGEQY
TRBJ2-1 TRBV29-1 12 SVDQAGGGNEQF
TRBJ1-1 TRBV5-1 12 ASSLVGGDTEAF
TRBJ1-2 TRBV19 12 ASSMTRQGYGYT
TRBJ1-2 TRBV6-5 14 ASSYLGSSRNYGYT
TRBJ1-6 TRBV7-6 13 ASSYRTGPNSPLH
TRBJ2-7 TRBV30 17 AWSVGGTGAYHGGYEQY
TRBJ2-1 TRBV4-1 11 ASSLTNGQVGV
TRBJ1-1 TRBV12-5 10 ASGGAAAEAF
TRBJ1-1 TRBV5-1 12 ASSLGRTNTEAF
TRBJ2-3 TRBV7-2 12 ASSFLSSQDTQY
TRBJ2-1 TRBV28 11 AGGGSDNNEQF
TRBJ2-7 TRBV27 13 ASSFGNSGSEEQY
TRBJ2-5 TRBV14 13 ASSQDPGGWETQY
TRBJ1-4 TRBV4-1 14 ASSQVGRARGEKLF
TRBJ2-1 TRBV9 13 ASSSGLRSYNEQF
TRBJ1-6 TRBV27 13 ASSTWTGFNSPLH
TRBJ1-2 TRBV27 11 ASRSQGADGYT
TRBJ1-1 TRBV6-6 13 ASSYPGRFGDEAF